These 28 T cell receptor beta chains originate from one sample sequenced in a study of cytomegalovirus exposure and HLA in healthy donors. Primers for the PCR totalled 60 Vbeta and 13 Jbeta. Sequencing was performed with immunoSEQ multiplex PCR; in TCRdb, only in-frame clones are kept and a portion is missing. This sample has about 160,000 clones, with 70% to 85% found just once. The specimen was PBMCs. The receptor set was obtained from a middle-aged man in good health and CMV-seronegative.

This clone appeared once. This chain links TRBV6-4 with TRBJ1-6, with a tentative D call TRBD1 (5 bases). The CDR3 is 13 residues long. The ends were cut back, 2 bases at V and 9 bases at J, with 8 bases in the middle. CDR1 is MRHNA, CDR2 SNTAGT, per germline. The CDR3 DNA reads as TGTGCCAGCAGTGACGGGGGGTCTTCACCCCTCCACTTT. Residues: CASSDGGSSPLHF.

The chain combines TRBV6-5 with TRBJ1-5, with D possibly TRBD1 on 5 matching bases. The V gene lost 7 bases and the J gene lost 6 bases, with 10 bases spanning the gap. The CDR3 consists of 12 residues. In germline, CDR1 is MNHEY, CDR2 SVGAGI. The CDR3 here is CASKQGVQPQHF. CDR3 sequence (DNA): TGTGCCAGCAAACAAGGGGTTCAGCCCCAGCATTTT.

V gene TRBV27 combines with J gene TRBJ1-2; TRBD1 is a possible D gene (6 bases). Germline V CDR1 and CDR2: MNHEY, SMNVEV (reference sequence). The CDR3 is 13 residues long. V lost 2 bases, J lost 7 bases, and 11 bases lay in between. The CDR3 is CASSLQGLSGYTF. CDR3 DNA: TGTGCCAGCAGTTTACAGGGGTTGAGTGGCTACACCTTC.

This clone was counted once. Other DNA sequences in the same sample also yield this CDR3. The rearrangement uses TRBV5-1 and TRBJ2-2; 9 bases are shared with TRBD1. With V trimmed by 6 bases and J by 6 bases, 12 bases remained unmatched. The germline V gene has CDR1 SGHRS and CDR2 YFSETQ. There are 16 residues in the CDR3. CDR3 in DNA: TGCGCCAGCAACCCGAGCCCCGGACAGGGGTCCGGGGAGCTGTTTTTT. It translates to CASNPSPGQGSGELFF.

The chain uses TRBV6-5 and TRBJ2-3; 9 bases are a match to TRBD2. The CDR3 consists of 16 residues. With 2 bases clipped from V and 2 bases from J, the junction kept 5 bases outside the gene matches. The germline CDR1 and CDR2 sequences are MNHEY and SVGAGI. CDR3 sequence reads: CASSYRAGGNTDTQYF. The CDR3 region has the DNA TGTGCCAGCAGTTACCGAGCGGGGGGCAACACAGATACGCAGTATTTT.

This chain connects TRBV29-1 to TRBJ2-7, with D unclear. The CDR3 consists of 13 residues. Germline CDR1 and CDR2: SQVTM and ANQGSEA. V gave up 0 bases and J gave up 4 bases, with 10 bases separating them. CDR3 region: CSVEDPRSYEQYF. CDR3 coding DNA: TGCAGCGTTGAAGATCCTCGGAGTTACGAGCAGTACTTC.

CDR3 bases: TGTGCCAGCTTGTTCAGGGGGAAAGAGACCCAGTACTTC. As protein: CASLFRGKETQYF. This sequence joins TRBV2 and TRBJ2-5; the match to TRBD1 covers 7 bases. V gave up 8 bases and J gave up 3 bases; unmatched junction bases: 6. Per the germline V gene, CDR1 is SNHLY and CDR2 is FYNNEI. The CDR3 has 13 residues.

This clone was counted once. The chain uses TRBV14 and TRBJ1-2; 7 bases line up with TRBD1. The trim removed 2 bases at V and 1 base at J, leaving 7 bases unmatched. The length of the CDR3 is 16 residues. Germline-derived CDR1 and CDR2 are SGHDN and FVKESK. CDR3 sequence (DNA): TGTGCCAGCAGCCAAAAGAGACAGGGAATTAACTATGGCTACACCTTC. This sequence encodes CASSQKRQGINYGYTF.

This sequence joins TRBV5-6 and TRBJ2-5, with 9 bases matching TRBD1. This CDR3 is built from 14 residues. Germline V lookup: CDR1 SGHDT, CDR2 YYEEEE. V shed 4 bases and J 5 bases; nucleotides not matched to a gene: 6. CDR3 coding DNA: TGTGCCAGCAGCGAGACAGGGGGGTGGGAGACCCAGTACTTC. It is translated as CASSETGGWETQYF.

This clone was recorded only once. The genes are TRBV11-1 and TRBJ2-3; a possible D gene is TRBD2 (5 bases). This CDR3 spans 13 amino acids. V shed 3 bases and J shed 2 bases, with 6 bases lying between them. Germline V CDR1 and CDR2: SGHAT, FQDESV (reference sequence). DNA of the CDR3: TGTGCCAGCAGCTTTGGACTCACAGATACGCAGTATTTT. It specifies CASSFGLTDTQYF.

Written as DNA, the CDR3 is TGTGCCAGCAGTTACAAGTTTGCGGGACTATCCTACGAGCAGTACTTC. As protein: CASSYKFAGLSYEQYF. The chain joins TRBV6-5 to TRBJ2-7; the match to TRBD2 covers 7 bases. The CDR3 has 16 residues. With V trimmed by 2 bases and J by 1 base, 8 bases remained unmatched. CDR1 MNHEY and CDR2 SVGAGI come from the germline V gene.

The V call is TRBV30, the J call TRBJ1-5; the match to TRBD1 covers 11 bases. The CDR3 loop spans 15 amino acids. V shed 4 bases and J 7 bases; nucleotides not matched to a gene: 9. The V gene's germline CDR1 is GTSNPN and CDR2 SVGIG (reference sequence). The CDR3 nucleotides read TGTGCCTGGACCCTAGGGACAGGGGGAAACCAGCCCCAGCATTTT. Translating gives CAWTLGTGGNQPQHF.

As concerns this clone: One end of the junction fails to match germline, which may point to a read error. The chain combines TRBV5-1 with TRBJ1-2; possible D gene TRBD1, 5 bases. The germline gives CDR1 SGHRS, CDR2 YFSETQ. The CDR3 is made up of 13 amino acids. The CDR3 coding sequence is TGCGCGAGCAGGGTGGGCGTTGTCTATGGCTACACCTTC. It codes for CASRVGVVYGYTF.

V and J are TRBV5-1 and TRBJ1-1; no clear D gene. The CDR3 loop spans 14 amino acids. Deletions cut 0 bases from V and 0 bases from J, with 6 bases between. Germline V gene lookup returns CDR1 SGHRS and CDR2 YFSETQ. The chain's CDR3 is CASSLGPLNTEAFF. The CDR3 DNA follows: TGCGCCAGCAGCTTGGGGCCCCTGAACACTGAAGCTTTCTTT.

V gene TRBV19 combines with J gene TRBJ1-4, with 7 positions matching TRBD1. V dropped 6 bases and J dropped 0; count of bases not matched to a gene: 4. The CDR3 has 15 amino acids. CDR1 LNHDA and CDR2 SQIVND come from the germline V gene (reference sequence). For the CDR3, the DNA is TGTGCCAGTAGGACGCAGGGGGCAACTAATGAAAAACTGTTTTTT. This codes for CASRTQGATNEKLFF.

The chain couples TRBV21-1 to TRBJ1-3. TRBV21-1 corresponds to a pseudogene. The CDR3 contains 16 residues. The CDR3 nucleotides are TGTGCCAGCAGCAAAGGGCCCACGGGAGGAAGAAACACCATATATTTT. This codes for CASSKGPTGGRNTIYF.

The chain recombines TRBV19 with TRBJ1-2; D not certain. The CDR3 is 15 residues long. Germline CDR1 LNHDA, CDR2 SQIVND (reference sequence). V lost 1 base and J lost 7, with 16 bases in between. The CDR3 sequence: CASSIGTAIMGGYTF. As DNA, the CDR3 is TGTGCCAGTAGTATAGGGACTGCGATTATGGGTGGCTACACCTTC. The entire variable domain, with the rest obtained from reference TRBV19 and TRBJ1-2, is as follows: DGGITQSPKYLFRKEGQNVTLSCEQNLNHDAMYWYRQDPGQGLRLIYYSQIVNDFQKGDIAEGYSVSREKKESFPLTVTSAQKNPTAFYLCASSIGTAIMGGYTFGSGTRLTVV.

The J gene is TRBJ2-7, the V gene TRBV7-9; 7 positions agree with TRBD1. V shed 3 bases and J 7 bases; nucleotides not matched to a gene: 12. Germline V gene lookup returns CDR1 SEHNR and CDR2 FQNEAQ (reference sequence). The CDR3 covers 15 residues. As DNA, the CDR3 is TGTGCCAGCAGCTTTTACCGGGACAGCGCAGGTGAGCAGTACTTC. This sequence encodes CASSFYRDSAGEQYF.

V and J are TRBV4-1 and TRBJ1-1; D is unresolved. V was clipped by 2 bases and J by 4 bases, with 8 bases between them. Per the germline V gene, CDR1 is MGHRA and CDR2 is YSYEKL. CDR3 length: 13 amino acids. The CDR3 DNA reads as TGCGCCAGCAGCCAACAACTTTCCACTGAAGCTTTCTTT. The encoded protein is CASSQQLSTEAFF.

The chain combines TRBV7-3 with TRBJ2-5; D unresolved. The DNA end lines up better with TRBJ2-7; the J call may be wrong. The CDR3 spans 14 residues. Germline values: CDR1 SGHTA, CDR2 FQGTGA. The CDR3 nucleotides read TGTGCCAGCAGCTTCGGCGGATCTGGCTACGAGCAGTACTTC. The encoded protein is CASSFGGSGYEQYF.

The rearrangement links TRBV29-1 to TRBJ1-3; possibly TRBD1 for D (5 bases). From germline, CDR1 is SQVTM and CDR2 ANQGSEA. CDR3 length: 11 amino acids. The CDR3 DNA reads as TGCGGAGGGGAGAAGGGGAACACCATATATTTT. Its translation: CGGEKGNTIYF.

This chain joins TRBV6-5 and TRBJ1-6, with unresolved D. The CDR3 length is 14 residues. V was pared by 6 bases and J by 9 bases, with 15 bases between. Germline values: CDR1 MNHEY, CDR2 SVGAGI. CDR3 nucleotides: TGTGCCAGCAGACCGGATAGGCTAGGTTCACCCCTCCACTTT. Amino acids: CASRPDRLGSPLHF.

This clone was observed a single time. This chain links TRBV18 with TRBJ1-5; tentative D call: TRBD1 (5 bases). The V gene's germline CDR1 is KGHSH and CDR2 LQKENI. Between the trimmed V and J ends, which lost 5 bases and 1 base, there was a span of 12 bases. The CDR3 is 15 residues long. Here the CDR3 reads CASSSGGDSNQPQHF. The CDR3 nucleotides read TGTGCCAGCTCATCCGGGGGTGACAGCAATCAGCCCCAGCATTTT.

CDR3 in amino acids: CASSFSGLRNTGELFF. The CDR3 DNA sequence: TGCGCCAGCAGCTTCTCCGGACTGAGAAACACCGGGGAGCTGTTTTTT. V is TRBV5-1 and J is TRBJ2-2, with a tentative D call TRBD2 (5 bases). The germline V gene has CDR1 SGHRS and CDR2 YFSETQ. The length of the CDR3 is 16 residues. The V gene lost 2 bases and the J gene lost 2 bases, with 13 bases spanning the gap. Looking up the rest from reference TRBV5-1 and TRBJ2-2 gives the full variable domain: KAGVTQTPRYLIKTRGQQVTLSCSPISGHRSVSWYQQTPGQGLQFLFEYFSETQRNKGNFPGRFSGRQFSNSRSEMNVSTLELGDSALYLCASSFSGLRNTGELFFGEGSRLTVL.

The rearrangement uses TRBV7-9 and TRBJ1-4; D is possibly TRBD1 (5 bases). The CDR3 is 16 amino acids. Trimming pared 3 bases from V and 6 bases from J, leaving 17 bases between. Germline V CDR1 and CDR2: SEHNR, FQNEAQ (reference sequence). CDR3 sequence reads: CASSFGHLQEHEKLFF. DNA of the CDR3: TGTGCCAGCAGCTTCGGACACCTTCAAGAGCATGAAAAACTGTTTTTT. The full variable domain, with the rest looked up from reference TRBV7-9 and TRBJ1-4, is DTGVSQNPRHKITKRGQNVTFRCDPISEHNRLYWYRQTLGQGPEFLTYFQNEAQLEKSRLLSDRFSAERPKGSFSTLEIQRTEQGDSAMYLCASSFGHLQEHEKLFFGSGTQLSVL.

The rearrangement links TRBV7-6 to TRBJ1-5; D unclear. V was pared by 4 bases and J by 4 bases, with 11 bases between. The CDR3 runs 14 residues. From germline, CDR1 is SGHVS and CDR2 FNYEAQ. CDR3: CASSYPGENQPQHF. The CDR3 DNA reads as TGTGCCAGCAGCTACCCTGGGGAGAATCAGCCCCAGCATTTT.

The V gene is TRBV25-1, the J gene TRBJ2-7; 10 bases are a match to TRBD2. This CDR3 is built from 14 residues. Germline CDR1 MGHDK, CDR2 SYGVNS. The V segment lost 4 bases and the J segment 4 bases; nucleotides outside the gene matches: 4. DNA for the CDR3: TGTGCCAGCAGTGCAGCGGGGGGGCAGTACGAGCAGTACTTC. The encoded protein is CASSAAGGQYEQYF.

J is TRBJ1-1 and V is TRBV6-6; no firm D call. This CDR3 has 13 amino acids. Germline V gene sequence: CDR1 MNHNY, CDR2 SVGAGI (reference sequence). V was shortened by 6 bases and J by 8 bases, with 16 bases between the two germline ends. CDR3 protein: CASSLTSLPEAFF. The CDR3 nucleotides read TGTGCCAGCAGCCTCACTTCCCTCCCCGAAGCTTTCTTT.